This T cell receptor (beta chain) originates from a study of blood T cell repertoires in COVID-19. Trimming stripped 6 bases from V and 1 base from J, with 11 bases between. The CDR3 has 14 amino acids. CDR1 and CDR2 (germline): MNHEY, SVGEGT. In the authors' workflow: The authors estimated nucleated cell counts from reference gene primer amplification. Assay used: immunoSEQ multiplex PCR; TCRdb lists only in-frame clones, some missing. The V and J calls and clone size are taken from that table; D and trimming were inferred from the DNA. Of about 250,000 clones listed, about nine tenths are singletons.

V is TRBV6-2 or TRBV6-3 and J is TRBJ2-3; D is perhaps TRBD2 (5 bases). The sequencing input was PBMCs or T cells enriched from blood (not recorded which). The clonotype originates from a man in his forties who had recovered from COVID-19. CDR3 residues: CASRPTGGTDTQYF. CDR3 DNA sequence: TGTGCCAGCAGGCCTACCGGGGGCACAGATACGCAGTATTTT.